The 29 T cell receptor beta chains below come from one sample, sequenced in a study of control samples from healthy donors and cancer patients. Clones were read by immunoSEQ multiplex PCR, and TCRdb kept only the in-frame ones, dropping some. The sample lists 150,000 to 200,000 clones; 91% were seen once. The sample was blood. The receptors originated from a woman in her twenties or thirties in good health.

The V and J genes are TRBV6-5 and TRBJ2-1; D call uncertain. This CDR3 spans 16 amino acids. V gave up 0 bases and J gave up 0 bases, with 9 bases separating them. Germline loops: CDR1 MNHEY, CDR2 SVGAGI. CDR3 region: CASSYSGLSSYNEQFF. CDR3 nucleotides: TGTGCCAGCAGTTACTCCGGGCTTAGCTCCTACAATGAGCAGTTCTTC.

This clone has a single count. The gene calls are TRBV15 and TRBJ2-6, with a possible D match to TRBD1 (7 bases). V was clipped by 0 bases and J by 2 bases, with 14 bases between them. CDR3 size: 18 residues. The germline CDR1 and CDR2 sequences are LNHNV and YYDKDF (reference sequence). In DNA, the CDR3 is TGTGCCACCAGCAGAGATGGGGGGCAGGGGGCTGGGGCCAACGTCCTGACTTTC. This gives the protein CATSRDGGQGAGANVLTF.

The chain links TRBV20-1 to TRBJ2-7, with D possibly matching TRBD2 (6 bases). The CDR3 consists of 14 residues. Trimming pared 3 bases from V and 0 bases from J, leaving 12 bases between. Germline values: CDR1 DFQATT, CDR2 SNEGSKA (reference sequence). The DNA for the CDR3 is TGCAGTGCTAGTAATGCGGGGAACTCCTACGAGCAGTACTTC. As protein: CSASNAGNSYEQYF.

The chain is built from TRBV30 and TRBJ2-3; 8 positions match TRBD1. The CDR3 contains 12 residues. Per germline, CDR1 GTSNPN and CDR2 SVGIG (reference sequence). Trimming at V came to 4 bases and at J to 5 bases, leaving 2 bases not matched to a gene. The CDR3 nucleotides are TGTGCCTGGAACAGGGGGGAAGATACGCAGTATTTT. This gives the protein CAWNRGEDTQYF.

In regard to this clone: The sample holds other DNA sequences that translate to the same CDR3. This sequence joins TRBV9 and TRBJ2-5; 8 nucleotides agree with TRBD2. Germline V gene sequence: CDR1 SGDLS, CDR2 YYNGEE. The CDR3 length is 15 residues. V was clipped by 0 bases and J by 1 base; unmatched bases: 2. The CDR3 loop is CASSVAGGLQETQYF. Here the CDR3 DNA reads TGTGCCAGCAGCGTAGCGGGGGGGCTCCAAGAGACCCAGTACTTC.

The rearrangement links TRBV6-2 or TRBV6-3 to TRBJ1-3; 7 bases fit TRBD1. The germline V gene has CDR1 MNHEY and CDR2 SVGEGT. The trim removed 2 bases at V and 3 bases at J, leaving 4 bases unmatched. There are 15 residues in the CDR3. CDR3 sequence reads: CASSYQDRSGNTIYF. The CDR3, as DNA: TGTGCCAGCAGTTACCAGGACAGGAGTGGAAACACCATATATTTT.

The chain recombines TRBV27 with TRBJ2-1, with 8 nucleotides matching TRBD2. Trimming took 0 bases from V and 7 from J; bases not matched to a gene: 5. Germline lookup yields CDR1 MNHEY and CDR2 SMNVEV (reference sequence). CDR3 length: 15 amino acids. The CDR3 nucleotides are TGTGCCAGCAGTTTATCCGGGGGGGCGGGTAATGAGCAGTTCTTC. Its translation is CASSLSGGAGNEQFF.

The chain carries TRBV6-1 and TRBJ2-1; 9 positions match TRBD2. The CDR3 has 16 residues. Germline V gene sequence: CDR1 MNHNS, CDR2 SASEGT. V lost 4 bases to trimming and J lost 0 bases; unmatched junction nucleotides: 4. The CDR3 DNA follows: TGTGCCAGCAGTGGGCTAGCGGGGAGCTCCTACAATGAGCAGTTCTTC. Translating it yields CASSGLAGSSYNEQFF.

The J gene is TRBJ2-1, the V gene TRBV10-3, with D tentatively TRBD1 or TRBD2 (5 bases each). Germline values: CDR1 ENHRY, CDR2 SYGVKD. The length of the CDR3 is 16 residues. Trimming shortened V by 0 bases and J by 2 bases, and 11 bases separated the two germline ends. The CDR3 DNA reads TGTGCCATCAGTGAGTCATGGGGGAGCGCCTACAATGAGCAGTTCTTC. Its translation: CAISESWGSAYNEQFF.

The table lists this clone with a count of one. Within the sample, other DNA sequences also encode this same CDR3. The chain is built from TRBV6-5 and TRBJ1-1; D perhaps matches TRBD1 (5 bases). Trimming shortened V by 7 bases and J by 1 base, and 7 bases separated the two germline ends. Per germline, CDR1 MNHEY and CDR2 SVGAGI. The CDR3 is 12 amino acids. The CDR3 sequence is CASTRGNTEAFF. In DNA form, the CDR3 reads TGTGCCAGCACGAGGGGGAACACTGAAGCTTTCTTT.

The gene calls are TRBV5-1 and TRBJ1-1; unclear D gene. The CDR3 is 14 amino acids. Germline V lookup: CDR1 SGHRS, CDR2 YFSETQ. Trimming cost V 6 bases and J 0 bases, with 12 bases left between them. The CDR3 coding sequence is TGCGCCAGCAAGGAAGCAAGGATGAACACTGAAGCTTTCTTT. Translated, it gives CASKEARMNTEAFF.

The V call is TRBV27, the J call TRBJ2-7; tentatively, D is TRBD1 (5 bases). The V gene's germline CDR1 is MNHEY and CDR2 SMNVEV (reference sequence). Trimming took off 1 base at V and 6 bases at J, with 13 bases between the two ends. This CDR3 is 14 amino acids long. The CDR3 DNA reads TGTGCCAGCAGTTTATGGGCCAGGGCGGTCGAGCAGTACTTC. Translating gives CASSLWARAVEQYF.

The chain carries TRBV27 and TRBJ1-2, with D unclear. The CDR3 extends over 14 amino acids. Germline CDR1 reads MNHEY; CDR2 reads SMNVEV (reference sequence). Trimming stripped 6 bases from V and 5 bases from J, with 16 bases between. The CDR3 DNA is TGTGCCAGCAGATCCTCCGTTGGCTCTTATGGCTACACCTTC. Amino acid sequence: CASRSSVGSYGYTF.

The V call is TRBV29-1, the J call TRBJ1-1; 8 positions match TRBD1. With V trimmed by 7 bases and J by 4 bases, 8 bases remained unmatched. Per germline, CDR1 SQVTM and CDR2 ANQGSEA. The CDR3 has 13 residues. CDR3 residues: CSATTGVITEAFF. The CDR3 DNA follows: TGCAGCGCGACGACAGGGGTGATCACTGAAGCTTTCTTT. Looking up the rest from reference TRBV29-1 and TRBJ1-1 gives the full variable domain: SAVISQKPSRDICQRGTSLTIQCQVDSQVTMMFWYRQQPGQSLTLIATANQGSEATYESGFVIDKFPISRPNLTFSTLTVSNMSPEDSSIYLCSATTGVITEAFFGQGTRLTVV.

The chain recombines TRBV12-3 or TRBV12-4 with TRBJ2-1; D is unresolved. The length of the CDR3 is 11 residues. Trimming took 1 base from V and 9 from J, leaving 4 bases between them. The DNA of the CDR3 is TGTGCCAGCAGTTTAGTCGGTGAGCAGTTCTTC. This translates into CASSLVGEQFF.

CDR3 nucleotide sequence: TGTGCCAGCAGCGTATCGGGACAGGGGAATTCACCCCTCCACTTT. Encoded protein: CASSVSGQGNSPLHF. The V call is TRBV9, the J call TRBJ1-6; TRBD1 matches 10 bases. V gave up 1 base and J gave up 7 bases; unmatched junction bases: 2. This CDR3 contains 15 residues. Germline CDR1 SGDLS, CDR2 YYNGEE. Supplemented by reference TRBV9 and TRBJ1-6, the full variable domain reads DSGVTQTPKHLITATGQRVTLRCSPRSGDLSVYWYQQSLDQGLQFLIQYYNGEERAKGNILERFSAQQFPDLHSELNLSSLELGDSALYFCASSVSGQGNSPLHFGNGTRLTVT.

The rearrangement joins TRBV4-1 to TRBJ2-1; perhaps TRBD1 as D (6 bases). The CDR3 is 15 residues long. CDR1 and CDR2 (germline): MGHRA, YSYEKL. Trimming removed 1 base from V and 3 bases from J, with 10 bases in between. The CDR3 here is CASSQGDNYYNEQFF. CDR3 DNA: TGCGCCAGCAGCCAAGGGGACAACTACTACAATGAGCAGTTCTTC.

Written as DNA, the CDR3 is TGCGCCAGCAGCCGGACAGGGGGCGACGAGCAGTTCTTC. This encodes CASSRTGGDEQFF. The chain employs TRBV5-1 and TRBJ2-1, with 11 bases aligning to TRBD1. The CDR3 loop spans 13 amino acids. V shed 4 bases and J 10 bases; nucleotides not matched to a gene: 4. The germline V gene encodes CDR1 SGHRS and CDR2 YFSETQ.

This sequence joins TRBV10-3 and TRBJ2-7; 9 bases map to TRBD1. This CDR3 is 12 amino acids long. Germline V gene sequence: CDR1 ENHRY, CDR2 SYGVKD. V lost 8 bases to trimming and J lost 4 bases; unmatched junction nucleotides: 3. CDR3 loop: CAIGTGRYEQYF. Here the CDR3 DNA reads TGTGCCATCGGGACAGGGCGATACGAGCAGTACTTC.

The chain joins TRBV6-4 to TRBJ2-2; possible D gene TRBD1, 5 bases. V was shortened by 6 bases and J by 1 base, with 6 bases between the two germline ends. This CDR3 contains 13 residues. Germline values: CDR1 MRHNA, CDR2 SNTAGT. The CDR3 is CASRQENTGELFF. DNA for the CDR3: TGTGCCAGCAGACAGGAGAACACCGGGGAGCTGTTTTTT.

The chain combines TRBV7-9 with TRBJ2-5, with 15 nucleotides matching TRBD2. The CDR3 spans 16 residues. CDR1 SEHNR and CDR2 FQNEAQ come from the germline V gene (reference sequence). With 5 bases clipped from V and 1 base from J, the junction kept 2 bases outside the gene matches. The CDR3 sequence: CASSGGLAGGQETQYF. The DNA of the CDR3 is TGTGCCAGCAGCGGGGGACTAGCGGGAGGCCAAGAGACCCAGTACTTC.

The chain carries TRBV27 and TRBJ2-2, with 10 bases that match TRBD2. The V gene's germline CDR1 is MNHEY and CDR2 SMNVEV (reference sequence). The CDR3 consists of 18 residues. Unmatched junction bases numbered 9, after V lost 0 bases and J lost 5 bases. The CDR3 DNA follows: TGTGCCAGCAGTTTATCGATAGCGGGGGGTTTCACAACCGGGGAGCTGTTTTTT. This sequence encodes CASSLSIAGGFTTGELFF.

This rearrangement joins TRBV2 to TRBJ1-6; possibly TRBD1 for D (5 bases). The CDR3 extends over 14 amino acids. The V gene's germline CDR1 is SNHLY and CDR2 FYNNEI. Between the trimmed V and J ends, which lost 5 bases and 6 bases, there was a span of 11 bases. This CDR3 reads CASSRDRANSPLHF. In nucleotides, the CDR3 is TGTGCCAGCAGTCGGGACCGCGCTAATTCACCCCTCCACTTT.

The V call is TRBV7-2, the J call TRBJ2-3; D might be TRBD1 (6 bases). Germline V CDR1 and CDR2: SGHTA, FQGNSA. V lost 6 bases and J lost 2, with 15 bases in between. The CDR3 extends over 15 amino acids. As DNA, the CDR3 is TGTGCCAGCAGTACTTGGGGGCGGAACACAGATACGCAGTATTTT. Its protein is CASSTWGRNTDTQYF.

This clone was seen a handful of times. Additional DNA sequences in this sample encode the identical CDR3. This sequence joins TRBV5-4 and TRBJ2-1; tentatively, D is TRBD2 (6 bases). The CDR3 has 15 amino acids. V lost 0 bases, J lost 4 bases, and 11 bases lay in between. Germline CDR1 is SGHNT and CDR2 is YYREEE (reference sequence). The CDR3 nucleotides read TGTGCCAGCAGCTTGGGGGCTAGCGAGTACAATGAGCAGTTCTTC. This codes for CASSLGASEYNEQFF.

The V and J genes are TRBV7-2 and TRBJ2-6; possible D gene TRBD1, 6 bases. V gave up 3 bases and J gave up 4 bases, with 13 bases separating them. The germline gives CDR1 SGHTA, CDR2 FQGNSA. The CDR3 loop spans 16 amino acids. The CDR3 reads CASSLVGAGGANVLTF. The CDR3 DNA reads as TGTGCCAGCAGCTTGGTGGGGGCAGGAGGGGCCAACGTCCTGACTTTC.

This chain's CDR3 is CASSLGTGGTEAFF. The CDR3 DNA reads TGTGCCAGCTCACTGGGGACAGGGGGCACTGAAGCTTTCTTT. V gene TRBV18 combines with J gene TRBJ1-1; 11 bases map to TRBD1. Germline V gene data show CDR1 as KGHSH and CDR2 as LQKENI. Unmatched junction bases numbered 2, after V lost 4 bases and J lost 4 bases. The length of the CDR3 is 14 residues.

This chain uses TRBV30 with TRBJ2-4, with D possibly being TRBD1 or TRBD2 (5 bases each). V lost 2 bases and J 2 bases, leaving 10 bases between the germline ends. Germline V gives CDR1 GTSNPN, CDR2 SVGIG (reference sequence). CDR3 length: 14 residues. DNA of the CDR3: TGTGCCTGGAGTCTAACGGGACCCAAAAACATTCAGTACTTC. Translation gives CAWSLTGPKNIQYF.

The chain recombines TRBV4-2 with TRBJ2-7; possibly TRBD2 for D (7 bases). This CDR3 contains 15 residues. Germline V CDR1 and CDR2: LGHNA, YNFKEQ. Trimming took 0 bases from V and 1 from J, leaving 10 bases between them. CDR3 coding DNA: TGTGCCAGCAGCCAAGAGGGGGGGCGGTCCTACGAGCAGTACTTC. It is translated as CASSQEGGRSYEQYF.